The 9 T cell receptor beta chains listed next were all sequenced from one sample in a study of molecular identifiers for immune sequencing clone quantification. MiXCR, run by TCRdb on the PCR reads, gives a single entry per CDR3 protein. The repertoire consists of about 54,000 distinct CDR3 sequences, with under 30% occurring once and the leading ten covering 1.5% to 2%. Sample: naive CD8+ T cells from blood, with Jurkat cell RNA spiked in. Subset: FACS-sorted CD8+CD4-CCR7+CD45RA+ naive T cells. Source of these receptors: a human donor in good health. Some libraries in this study had Jurkat cell RNA spiked in.

CDR3 amino acids: CACKDISSYEQYF. DNA for the CDR3: TGTGCCTGTAAAGACATCAGCTCCTACGAGCAGTACTTC. The chain joins TRBV7-6 to TRBJ2-7, with D hard to call. Looked up from germline, CDR1 is SGHVS and CDR2 is FNYEAQ. The CDR3 consists of 13 residues. V gave up 11 bases and J gave up 0 bases, with 14 bases separating them.

This clonotype was recorded at least ten times. This sequence joins TRBV7-9 and TRBJ1-2; D is unresolved. Germline loops: CDR1 SEHNR, CDR2 FQNEAQ (reference sequence). The CDR3 is made up of 12 amino acids. V was clipped by 6 bases and J by 2 bases, with 7 bases between them. The CDR3 spells CASRGLNYGYTF. The CDR3 region has the DNA TGTGCCAGCAGAGGGTTGAACTATGGCTACACCTTC.

With regard to this clonotype: Given a much more abundant clone one base away, this may be a read error. The CDR3 protein is CASSPQGTANEQFF. The CDR3 bases are TGTGCCAGCAGTCCACAGGGGACGGCGAATGAGCAGTTCTTC. The chain links TRBV6-5 to TRBJ2-1, with TRBD1 matching over 7 bases. From germline, CDR1 is MNHEY and CDR2 SVGAGI. This CDR3 spans 14 amino acids. The ends lost 5 bases at V and 7 bases at J; junction bases unmatched: 8.

This clonotype was seen many times. The chain carries TRBV28 and TRBJ2-5; TRBD2 might be the D (5 bases). The CDR3 covers 15 residues. The germline V and J ends were trimmed by 8 bases and 5 bases, with 21 bases remaining between them. CDR1 and CDR2 (germline): MDHEN, SYDVKM. In nucleotides, the CDR3 is TGTGCCAGCGGCCCGGGTGTCTGGGAGAGGGAGACCCAGTACTTC. Protein sequence: CASGPGVWERETQYF.

A single count supports this clonotype. One end of the junction is discordant with germline, which a read error may explain. V usage is TRBV18 and J usage is TRBJ2-3; 11 bases fit TRBD2. This CDR3 is 18 amino acids long. Germline CDR1 and CDR2: KGHSH and LQKENI. CDR3 amino acids: CASSSPTSGRRVSDTQCF. The CDR3 DNA reads TGTGCCAGCTCAAGCCCCACTAGCGGGAGAAGAGTATCAGATACGCAGTGTTTT.

Within the sample, this clonotype is medium-sized. The chain recombines TRBV29-1 with TRBJ2-5; D gene unclear. The CDR3 extends over 13 amino acids. The germline CDR1 and CDR2 sequences are SQVTM and ANQGSEA. Deletions cut 4 bases from V and 5 bases from J, with 14 bases between. CDR3 protein: CSVGLLGDETQYF. The CDR3 DNA follows: TGCAGCGTTGGTCTACTCGGCGACGAGACCCAGTACTTC.

The rearrangement links TRBV5-5 to TRBJ2-7; tentative D call: TRBD1 (6 bases). Germline CDR1 SGHKS, CDR2 YYEKEE (reference sequence). Trimming pared 6 bases from V and 3 bases from J, leaving 16 bases between. The CDR3 has 14 amino acids. CDR3 amino acids: CASNKPGQYYEQYF. DNA of the CDR3: TGTGCCAGCAACAAACCGGGACAATACTACGAGCAGTACTTC.

Comments on this clonotype: Possible read error: a much larger clone is one base away. The genes are TRBV6-5 and TRBJ2-5; a weak D match, TRBD2 (5 bases). V was pared by 5 bases and J by 4 bases, with 14 bases between. Germline values: CDR1 MNHEY, CDR2 SVGAGI. CDR3 size: 14 residues. CDR3 in amino acids: CASSPSGEGETQYF. CDR3 coding DNA: TGTGCCAGCAGTCCCTCCGGAGAGGGAGAGACCCAGTACTTC.

A few counts support this clonotype. The J gene is TRBJ1-5, the V gene TRBV11-2; no clear D gene. Germline V gene sequence: CDR1 SGHAT, CDR2 FQNNGV. V was cut by 5 bases and J by 4 bases, with 6 bases left in between. The CDR3 totals 12 residues. CDR3 sequence: CASSALNQPQHF. The CDR3 region has the DNA TGTGCCAGCAGCGCACTAAATCAGCCCCAGCATTTT. The full variable domain, its missing parts supplied by reference TRBV11-2 and TRBJ1-5, is EAGVAQSPRYKIIEKRQSVAFWCNPISGHATLYWYQQILGQGPKLLIQFQNNGVVDDSQLPKDRFSAERLKGVDSTLKIQPAKLEDSAVYLCASSALNQPQHFGDGTRLSIL.